Included here is one T cell receptor beta chain sequence, with context. Repertoires were generated with immunoSEQ multiplex PCR, while TCRdb's copy carries only in-frame clones and drops some. The data contain 2 million to 2.5 million clones, approximately 94% of them singletons. This entry is derived from a study of shared clonotypes between healthy human individuals. The length of the CDR3 is 17 residues. Germline lookup yields CDR1 LNHDA and CDR2 SQIVND (reference sequence). The V gene lost 5 bases and the J gene lost 0 bases, with 14 bases spanning the gap. V is TRBV19 and J is TRBJ1-6; D is undetermined. Sequenced sample: naive CD4+ T cells sorted from blood. Documented subset: CD45RA+ positively selected. This receptor was obtained from a man younger than 30 in good health. The DNA for the CDR3 is TGTGCCAGTAGTCGGCCAGGCCCGAGCTCCTATAATTCACCCCTCCACTTT. Translating it yields CASSRPGPSSYNSPLHF.